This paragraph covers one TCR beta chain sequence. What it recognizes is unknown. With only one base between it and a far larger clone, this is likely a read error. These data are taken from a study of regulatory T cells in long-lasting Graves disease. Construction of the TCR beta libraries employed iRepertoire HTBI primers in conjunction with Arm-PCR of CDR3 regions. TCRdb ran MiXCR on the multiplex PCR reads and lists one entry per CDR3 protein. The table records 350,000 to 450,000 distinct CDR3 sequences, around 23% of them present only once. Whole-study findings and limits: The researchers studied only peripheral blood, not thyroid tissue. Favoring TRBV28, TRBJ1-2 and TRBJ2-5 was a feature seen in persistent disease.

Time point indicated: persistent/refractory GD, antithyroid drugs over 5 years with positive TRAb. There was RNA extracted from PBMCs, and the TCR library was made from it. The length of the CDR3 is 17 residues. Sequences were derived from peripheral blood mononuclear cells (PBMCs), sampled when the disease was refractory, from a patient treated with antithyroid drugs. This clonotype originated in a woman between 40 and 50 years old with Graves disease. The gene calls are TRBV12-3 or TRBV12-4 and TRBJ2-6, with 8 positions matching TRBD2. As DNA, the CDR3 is TGTGCCAGCAGTTACGGGGGGGGACCCTCTGGGGCCAACGCCCTGACTTTC. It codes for CASSYGGGPSGANALTF.